The 19 T cell receptor beta chains below come from one sample, sequenced in a study of T cell clonality in common variable immunodeficiency (dated by TCRdb to between 2015 and 2017). The receptor library was made with the immunoSEQ multiplex PCR assay. TCRdb provides this immuneACCESS table in a form limited to in-frame rearrangements. Some clones are lacking; in checked studies, under half of them reflect an unresolved V gene, and why the rest are absent is not known. There are some 39,000 clones in this sample, and none of them is a singleton. About 1.3% of the sample comes from the top ten. Sequences were obtained from peripheral blood mononuclear cells. The origin of the receptors is a person aged 18 to 75 in good health.

At least ten counts were recorded for this clone. The read gets to within 3 residues of the CDR3 end, and the germline J gene fills in the rest. V gene TRBV11-3 combines with J gene TRBJ2-3; D is undetermined. Trimming took off 5 bases at V and 0 bases at J, with 6 bases between the two ends. Germline-derived CDR1 and CDR2 are SGHNT and YENEEA. This CDR3 has 13 amino acids. The CDR3: CASSEVSTDTQYF. Incomplete CDR3 DNA: TGTGCCAGCAGCGAGGTTAGCACAGATACG.

There are many counts of this clone. The sequence runs out 3 residues before the end of the CDR3; the remainder is reconstructed from the germline J gene. J is TRBJ2-1 and V is TRBV20-1, with TRBD2 matching 8 bases. The V segment lost 5 bases and the J segment 3 bases; nucleotides outside the gene matches: 9. The CDR3 is made up of 15 amino acids. CDR1 DFQATT and CDR2 SNEGSKA come from the germline V gene (reference sequence). The covered CDR3 bases are TGCAGTGCTGCCCCGACTAGCGCCGGCTACAATGAG. It specifies CSAAPTSAGYNE. The entire CDR3 protein reads CSAAPTSAGYNEQFF.

This clone appeared many times. The read finishes 3 residues shy of the CDR3 end, and the germline J gene is used to complete it. The chain joins TRBV5-1 to TRBJ2-1; 9 nucleotides align to TRBD2. This CDR3 is built from 15 residues. Germline V gene sequence: CDR1 SGHRS, CDR2 YFSETQ. After removal of 4 bases from V and 6 bases from J, the junction contained 8 bases not matched to a gene. This CDR3 reads CASSPTSGSFNEQFF. The part of the CDR3 DNA that was read is TGCGCCAGCAGCCCGACTAGCGGAAGTTTCAATGAG.

This clone came up many times. Read sequence stops 3 residues before the CDR3 end, and the germline J gene provides the missing end. The V and J genes are TRBV20-1 and TRBJ2-3; TRBD2 agrees at 7 bases. Germline CDR1 is DFQATT and CDR2 is SNEGSKA (reference sequence). V dropped 3 bases and J dropped 4; count of bases not matched to a gene: 4. The CDR3 spans 13 residues. This CDR3 reads CSASGGSADTQYF. Partial CDR3 DNA: TGCAGTGCTAGTGGCGGGAGTGCAGATACG.

The table lists this clone with many counts. The read finishes 3 residues shy of the CDR3 end, and the germline J gene is used to complete it. The chain has TRBV20-1 and TRBJ1-6; TRBD1 is a possible D gene (5 bases). Germline V gene lookup returns CDR1 DFQATT and CDR2 SNEGSKA (reference sequence). This CDR3 comprises 14 residues. Trimming pared 1 base from V and 10 bases from J, leaving 14 bases between. The CDR3 sequence is CSARVPQGGSPLHF. The sequenced CDR3 bases are TGCAGTGCTAGAGTTCCCCAGGGTGGGTCACCC.

This clone was seen ten or more times. Sequencing ends 3 residues short of the CDR3 end; the germline J gene provides the rest. The rearrangement uses TRBV7-2 and TRBJ1-1; 7 nucleotides match TRBD1. CDR1 and CDR2 from the germline V gene are SGHTA and FQGNSA. V trimming: 0 bases; J trimming: 6 bases; junction bases outside the gene matches: 4. The CDR3 loop spans 14 amino acids. The CDR3 DNA, read in part, is TGTGCCAGCAGCTTAGCAACAGGGGAATCTGAA. It translates to CASSLATGESE. The full CDR3 is CASSLATGESEAFF.

Ten or more counts support this clone. Sequencing ends 3 residues short of the CDR3 end; the germline J gene provides the rest. The chain carries TRBV29-1 and TRBJ2-3; 8 bases are a match to TRBD2. V shed 5 bases, J shed 4 bases, and the junction held 5 bases outside the gene matches. Germline V gene sequence: CDR1 SQVTM, CDR2 ANQGSEA. The CDR3 is made up of 13 amino acids. CDR3 amino acids: CSVRAGGADTQYF. The CDR3 DNA, read in part, is TGCAGCGTTCGGGCGGGAGGTGCAGATACG.

This clone was detected only a few times. The read falls 3 residues short of the CDR3 end, and the missing part is taken from the germline J gene. The J gene is TRBJ2-1, the V gene TRBV2; 12 nucleotides match TRBD1. Germline CDR1 reads SNHLY; CDR2 reads FYNNEI. The CDR3 sequence is 12 residues long. Losses at the gene ends were 11 bases for V and 7 bases for J; bases not matched to a gene: 3. The CDR3 region is CAGTGGENEQFF. The sequenced CDR3 bases are TGTGCCGGGACAGGGGGCGAAAATGAG. Variable domain in full (rest from reference TRBV2 and TRBJ2-1): EPEVTQTPSHQVTQMGQEVILRCVPISNHLYFYWYRQILGQKVEFLVSFYNNEISEKSEIFDDQFSVERPDGSNFTLKIRSTKLEDSAMYFCAGTGGENEQFFGPGTRLTVL.

This clone has at least ten counts. Read data end 3 residues before the CDR3 end; the end is taken from the germline J gene. The chain recombines TRBV18 with TRBJ2-1; 13 bases fit TRBD2. V was clipped by 3 bases and J by 6 bases; unmatched bases: 20. Germline V gene sequence: CDR1 KGHSH, CDR2 LQKENI. The CDR3 is 21 amino acids. This CDR3 reads CASSPRTVTNPGTSGTNEQFF. CDR3 bases read: TGTGCCAGCTCACCTAGGACCGTCACTAACCCCGGGACTAGCGGGACCAATGAG.

The table lists this clone with many counts. Read data end 3 residues before the CDR3 end; the end is taken from the germline J gene. The J gene is TRBJ1-3, the V gene TRBV13; 7 nucleotides align to TRBD1. The CDR3 runs to 17 residues. V lost 2 bases, J lost 0 bases, and 7 bases stayed unmatched. Germline CDR1 and CDR2: PRHDT and FYEKMQ (reference sequence). The CDR3 loop reads CASSLSTGAFSGNTIYF. The DNA read from the CDR3 is TGTGCCAGCAGCTTATCCACAGGGGCCTTCTCTGGAAACACC.

At least ten counts were recorded for this clone. The DNA ends 3 residues before the CDR3 does, and the rest of the CDR3 is filled in from the germline J gene. The gene calls are TRBV14 and TRBJ2-1, with D possibly TRBD2 on 5 matching bases. The CDR3 has 15 residues. Trimming pared 5 bases from V and 5 bases from J, leaving 16 bases between. From germline, CDR1 is SGHDN and CDR2 FVKESK. Partial CDR3 DNA: TGTGCCAGCAGCGCCAAGTCCGGGGTGAACAATGAG. Its translation is CASSAKSGVNNE. The whole CDR3 sequence is CASSAKSGVNNEQFF.

Note on this clone: The read ends 3 residues before the CDR3 terminus; that terminus is restored from the germline J gene. The chain combines TRBV25-1 with TRBJ2-7, with 8 bases lining up with TRBD2. The trim removed 3 bases at V and 5 bases at J, leaving 3 bases unmatched. This CDR3 contains 13 residues. Germline V gene data show CDR1 as MGHDK and CDR2 as SYGVNS. The CDR3 here is CASSDRGGDEQYF. CDR3 DNA (partial): TGTGCCAGCAGTGATCGGGGGGGCGACGAG.

This clone was counted ten times or more. The CDR3 is cut off 3 residues early in the read; its end comes from the germline J gene. This chain links TRBV5-1 with TRBJ2-1; 9 bases align to TRBD1. Germline V CDR1 and CDR2: SGHRS, YFSETQ. V gave up 4 bases and J gave up 0 bases; unmatched junction bases: 8. This CDR3 is 17 amino acids long. The part of the CDR3 DNA that was read is TGCGCCAGCAGCCCCGGACAGGGGTCCATCTCCTACAATGAG. Translating gives CASSPGQGSISYNE. In full, the CDR3 is CASSPGQGSISYNEQFF.

A remark on this clone: From the germline J gene comes the end of the CDR3, since the read stops 3 residues before it. The chain employs TRBV20-1 and TRBJ2-3, with D possibly matching TRBD1 (6 bases). V lost 0 bases, J lost 2 bases, and 9 bases lay in between. The CDR3 sequence is 14 residues long. The germline gives CDR1 DFQATT, CDR2 SNEGSKA (reference sequence). The DNA read from the CDR3 is TGCAGTGCTAGAGATGGGGACACCACAGATACG. This translates into CSARDGDTTDT. Given in full, the CDR3 is CSARDGDTTDTQYF.

This clone was detected a few times. The read comes to an end 3 residues before the CDR3 does, leaving the germline J gene to fill in the end. The chain is built from TRBV7-2 and TRBJ1-1; no clear D. V was trimmed by 2 bases and J by 6 bases, leaving 10 bases between them. The CDR3 contains 13 residues. Germline CDR1 SGHTA, CDR2 FQGNSA. CDR3 sequence reads: CASSLPQEPEAFF. The covered CDR3 bases are TGTGCCAGCAGCTTACCGCAGGAACCTGAA.

This clone was found a few times. The missing CDR3 end, 3 residues past where the read stops, is filled in from the germline J gene. The chain is built from TRBV6-2 or TRBV6-3 and TRBJ1-6; TRBD1 matches at 8 bases. Germline CDR1 MNHEY, CDR2 SVGEGT. V gave up 4 bases and J gave up 10 bases; unmatched junction bases: 3. This CDR3 has 13 amino acids. CDR3 in amino acids: CASSFDRGSPLHF. The CDR3 bases that were read are TGTGCCAGCAGTTTTGACAGGGGATCACCC.

This clone has a count of ten or more. The missing CDR3 end, 3 residues past where the read stops, is filled in from the germline J gene. J is TRBJ1-5 and V is TRBV6-1; possible D gene TRBD1, 5 bases. The CDR3 is made up of 14 amino acids. CDR1 is MNHNS and CDR2 is SASEGT in the germline V gene. Trimming removed 1 base from V and 7 bases from J, with 11 bases in between. Incomplete CDR3 DNA: TGTGCCAGCAGTGAAGTATCAGGGTACCAGCCC. Its translation: CASSEVSGYQP. The entire CDR3 sequence reads CASSEVSGYQPQHF.

This clone came up many times. The read terminates 3 residues before the CDR3 end, so the remaining end is supplied by the germline J gene. The rearrangement uses TRBV20-1 and TRBJ2-7; D is undetermined. The germline V gene has CDR1 DFQATT and CDR2 SNEGSKA (reference sequence). This CDR3 contains 13 residues. Trimming removed 0 bases from V and 4 bases from J, with 10 bases in between. The part of the CDR3 DNA that was read is TGCAGTGCTAGAGATAGATTGCGGTACGAG. The encoded protein is CSARDRLRYE. From start to end, the CDR3 is CSARDRLRYEQYF.

This clone appeared many times. Read coverage stops 3 residues before the CDR3 terminus; the germline J gene supplies the remainder. The chain uses TRBV14 and TRBJ2-3; TRBD2 aligns across 11 bases. The CDR3 is made up of 16 amino acids. From germline, CDR1 is SGHDN and CDR2 FVKESK. With V trimmed by 4 bases and J by 4 bases, 7 bases remained unmatched. The CDR3 reads CASSPITSGGADTQYF. The part of the CDR3 DNA that was read is TGTGCCAGCAGCCCGATTACTAGCGGGGGCGCAGATACG.